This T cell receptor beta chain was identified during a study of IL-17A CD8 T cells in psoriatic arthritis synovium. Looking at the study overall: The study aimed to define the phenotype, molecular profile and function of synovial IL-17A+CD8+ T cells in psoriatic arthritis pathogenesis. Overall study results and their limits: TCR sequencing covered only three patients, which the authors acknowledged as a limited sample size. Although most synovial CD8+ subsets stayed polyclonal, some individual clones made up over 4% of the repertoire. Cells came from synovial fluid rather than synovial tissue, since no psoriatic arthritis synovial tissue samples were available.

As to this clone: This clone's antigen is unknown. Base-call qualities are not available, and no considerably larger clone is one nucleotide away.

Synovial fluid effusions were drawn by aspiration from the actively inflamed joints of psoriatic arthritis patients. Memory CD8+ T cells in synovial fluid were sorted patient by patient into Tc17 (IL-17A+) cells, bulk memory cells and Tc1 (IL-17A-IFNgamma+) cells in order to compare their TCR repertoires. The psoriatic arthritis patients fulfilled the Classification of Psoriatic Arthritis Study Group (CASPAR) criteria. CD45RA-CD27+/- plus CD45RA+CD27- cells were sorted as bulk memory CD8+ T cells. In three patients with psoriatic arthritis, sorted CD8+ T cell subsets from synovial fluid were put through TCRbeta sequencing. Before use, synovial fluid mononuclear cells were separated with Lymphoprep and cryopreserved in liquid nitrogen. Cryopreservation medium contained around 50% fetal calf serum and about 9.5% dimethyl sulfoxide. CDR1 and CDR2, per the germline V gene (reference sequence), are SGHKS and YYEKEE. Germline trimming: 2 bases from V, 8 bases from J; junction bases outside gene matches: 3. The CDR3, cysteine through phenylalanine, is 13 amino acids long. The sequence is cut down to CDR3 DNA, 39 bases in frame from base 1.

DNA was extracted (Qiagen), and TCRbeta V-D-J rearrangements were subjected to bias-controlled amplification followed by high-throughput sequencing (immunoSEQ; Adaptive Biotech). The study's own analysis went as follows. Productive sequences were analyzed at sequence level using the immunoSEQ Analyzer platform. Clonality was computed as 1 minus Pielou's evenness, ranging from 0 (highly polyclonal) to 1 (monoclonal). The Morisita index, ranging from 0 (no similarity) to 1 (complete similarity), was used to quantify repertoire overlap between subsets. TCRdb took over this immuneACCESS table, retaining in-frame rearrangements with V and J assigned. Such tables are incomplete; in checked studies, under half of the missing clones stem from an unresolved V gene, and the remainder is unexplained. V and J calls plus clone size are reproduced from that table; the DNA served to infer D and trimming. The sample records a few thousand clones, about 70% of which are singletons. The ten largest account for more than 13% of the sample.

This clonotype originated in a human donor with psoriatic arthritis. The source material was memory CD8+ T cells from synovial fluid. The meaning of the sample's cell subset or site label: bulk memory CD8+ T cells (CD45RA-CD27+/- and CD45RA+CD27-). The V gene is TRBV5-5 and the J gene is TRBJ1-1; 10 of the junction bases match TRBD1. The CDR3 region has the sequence CASSLDRGLEAFF. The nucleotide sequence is TGTGCCAGCAGCTTAGACAGGGGGCTAGAAGCTTTCTTT.